This entry lists 20 T cell receptor beta chains sequenced from one sample in a study of chemoradiotherapy in HPV16-positive cancers. The data were produced by immunoSEQ multiplex PCR, yet TCRdb's version contains in-frame clones alone and is incomplete. The repertoire holds some 34,000 clones, with 80% to 95% as singletons. Sequenced material: blood, taken from a patient who underwent chemoradiotherapy. These TCRs come from a human donor with HPV-associated anogenital cancer.

This chain uses TRBV7-9 with TRBJ2-2; D is uncertain. The CDR3 covers 14 residues. Trimming left V 4 bases short and J 6 bases short, with 12 bases between. Germline values: CDR1 SEHNR, CDR2 FQNEAQ (reference sequence). The CDR3 loop reads CASSSPSRAGELFF. CDR3 sequence (DNA): TGTGCCAGCAGCTCCCCCTCCCGGGCCGGGGAGCTGTTTTTT.

The chain carries TRBV4-2 and TRBJ1-3; D is undetermined. With 0 bases removed from V and 2 bases from J, the gap between germline ends came to 5 bases. The CDR3 contains 14 residues. CDR1 and CDR2 from the germline V gene are LGHNA and YNFKEQ. In DNA form, the CDR3 reads TGTGCCAGCAGCCAAGATAGGGCTGGAAACACCATATATTTT. Translated, it gives CASSQDRAGNTIYF.

The chain combines TRBV5-1 with TRBJ2-5; D is perhaps TRBD1 (6 bases). The CDR3 runs to 14 residues. Germline CDR1 reads SGHRS; CDR2 reads YFSETQ. The V gene lost 1 base and the J gene lost 5 bases, with 12 bases spanning the gap. The CDR3 here is CASSLRFGQETQYF. The CDR3, as DNA: TGCGCCAGCAGCTTGCGCTTTGGACAGGAGACCCAGTACTTC.

The rearrangement links TRBV11-3 to TRBJ2-3; D uncertain. The CDR3 is 16 amino acids. With 2 bases removed from V and 1 base from J, the gap between germline ends came to 13 bases. Looked up from germline, CDR1 is SGHNT and CDR2 is YENEEA. The CDR3 region has the DNA TGTGCCAGCAGCTTAAACTGGCGTGGTGGCACAGATACGCAGTATTTT. Amino acid sequence: CASSLNWRGGTDTQYF.

The count of this clone is one. The V and J genes are TRBV15 and TRBJ1-2, with TRBD1 matching over 9 bases. This CDR3 is built from 15 residues. Trimming at V came to 5 bases and at J to 2 bases, leaving 6 bases not matched to a gene. Germline V gene data show CDR1 as LNHNV and CDR2 as YYDKDF (reference sequence). The CDR3 bases are TGTGCCACCAGCGACCGGACAGGGGAGAACTATGGCTACACCTTC. It is translated as CATSDRTGENYGYTF. The entire variable domain, with the rest obtained from reference TRBV15 and TRBJ1-2, is as follows: DAMVIQNPRYQVTQFGKPVTLSCSQTLNHNVMYWYQQKSSQAPKLLFHYYDKDFNNEADTPDNFQSRRPNTSFCFLDIRSPGLGDTAMYLCATSDRTGENYGYTFGSGTRLTVV.

The J gene is TRBJ1-2, the V gene TRBV6-6; TRBD1 is a possible D gene (5 bases). V dropped 5 bases and J dropped 0 bases, with 16 bases sitting between them. There are 16 residues in the CDR3. Germline CDR1 MNHNY, CDR2 SVGAGI (reference sequence). The CDR3 DNA follows: TGTGCCAGCAGTGCCTTCTCCGGGGGAGCTAACTATGGCTACACCTTC. Translated: CASSAFSGGANYGYTF.

The rearrangement joins TRBV10-2 to TRBJ2-7; TRBD1 agrees at 11 bases. This CDR3 contains 16 residues. Germline V CDR1 and CDR2: WSHSY, SAAADI. Trimming cost V 3 bases and J 3 bases; bases outside gene matches: 7. CDR3 residues: CASSDSTGTGGYEQYF. Here the CDR3 DNA reads TGCGCCAGCAGTGATTCTACCGGGACAGGGGGCTACGAGCAGTACTTC.

The rearrangement links TRBV19 to TRBJ1-1; 7 positions agree with TRBD1. The CDR3 loop spans 13 amino acids. The V segment lost 3 bases and the J segment 3 bases; nucleotides outside the gene matches: 1. Germline-derived CDR1 and CDR2 are LNHDA and SQIVND (reference sequence). The CDR3 spells CASSIQGDTEAFF. CDR3 in DNA: TGTGCCAGTAGTATCCAGGGGGACACTGAAGCTTTCTTT.

The J gene is TRBJ2-3, the V gene TRBV6-6, with D perhaps TRBD1 or TRBD2 (6 bases each). Germline V gene sequence: CDR1 MNHNY, CDR2 SVGAGI (reference sequence). The CDR3 contains 15 residues. With 6 bases removed from V and 1 base from J, the gap between germline ends came to 14 bases. CDR3 coding DNA: TGTGCCAGCAGCCCTGACAGGAGGGGCACAGATACGCAGTATTTT. This gives the protein CASSPDRRGTDTQYF.

The rearrangement links TRBV6-6 to TRBJ2-7; a possible D gene is TRBD1 (6 bases). The V gene's germline CDR1 is MNHNY and CDR2 SVGAGI (reference sequence). The CDR3 spans 15 residues. V was cut by 4 bases and J by 0 bases, with 13 bases left in between. The CDR3 sequence is CASSSPRDTSYEQYF. CDR3 DNA: TGTGCCAGCAGTTCCCCCCGGGACACCTCCTACGAGCAGTACTTC.

The chain carries TRBV12-2 and TRBJ1-2. TRBV12-2 is an annotated pseudogene. The CDR3 sequence is 11 residues long. The CDR3 protein is CASRLVRGYTF. The CDR3 bases are TGTGCAAGTCGCTTAGTAAGGGGCTACACCTTC.

V usage is TRBV5-1 and J usage is TRBJ1-5; no clear D. Germline CDR1 SGHRS, CDR2 YFSETQ. Trimming cost V 0 bases and J 2 bases, with 12 bases left between them. This CDR3 is 16 amino acids long. CDR3: CASSLGAGWRNQPQHF. The CDR3 DNA reads TGCGCCAGCAGCTTGGGGGCGGGTTGGCGCAATCAGCCCCAGCATTTT. Filled out from reference TRBV5-1 and TRBJ1-5, the complete variable domain reads KAGVTQTPRYLIKTRGQQVTLSCSPISGHRSVSWYQQTPGQGLQFLFEYFSETQRNKGNFPGRFSGRQFSNSRSEMNVSTLELGDSALYLCASSLGAGWRNQPQHFGDGTRLSIL.

This clone was recorded once. The gene calls are TRBV10-1 and TRBJ1-1, with 7 bases matching TRBD1. The CDR3 covers 14 residues. Germline V gene lookup returns CDR1 WNHNN and CDR2 SYGVQD (reference sequence). The trim removed 5 bases at V and 0 bases at J, leaving 3 bases unmatched. The DNA of the CDR3 is TGCGCCAGCAGTTTTGACAGGGTGAACACTGAAGCTTTCTTT. Encoded protein: CASSFDRVNTEAFF.

The CDR3 DNA reads TGTGCCAGCAGCTCCGCCGATTCACCCCTCCACTTT. This gives the protein CASSSADSPLHF. The rearrangement joins TRBV7-9 to TRBJ1-6, with unresolved D. V shed 4 bases and J shed 8 bases, with 6 bases lying between them. The V gene's germline CDR1 is SEHNR and CDR2 FQNEAQ (reference sequence). CDR3 length: 12 amino acids.

The CDR3 DNA reads as TGTGCCAGCAGCTTTGAGTCGAGCCGGAATTCACCCCTCCACTTT. Translating it yields CASSFESSRNSPLHF. The chain carries TRBV5-4 and TRBJ1-6, with D unclear. This CDR3 is built from 15 residues. Germline V CDR1 and CDR2: SGHNT, YYREEE (reference sequence). Trimming took off 2 bases at V and 7 bases at J, with 13 bases between the two ends.

J is TRBJ2-5 and V is TRBV15; D gene ambiguous. The CDR3 loop spans 12 amino acids. In germline, CDR1 is LNHNV, CDR2 YYDKDF (reference sequence). The ends were cut back, 0 bases at V and 10 bases at J, with 9 bases in the middle. The CDR3 nucleotides are TGTGCCACCAGCAGAGATAGTGGTATCCAGTACTTC. Translation: CATSRDSGIQYF. Full variable domain (missing parts from reference TRBV15 and TRBJ2-5): DAMVIQNPRYQVTQFGKPVTLSCSQTLNHNVMYWYQQKSSQAPKLLFHYYDKDFNNEADTPDNFQSRRPNTSFCFLDIRSPGLGDTAMYLCATSRDSGIQYFGPGTRLLVL.

This chain joins TRBV25-1 and TRBJ1-1; tentatively, D is TRBD1 (5 bases). Germline V gene sequence: CDR1 MGHDK, CDR2 SYGVNS. V lost 1 base and J 8 bases, leaving 11 bases between the germline ends. This CDR3 has 13 amino acids. The CDR3 DNA reads TGTGCCAGCAGTGAATTAGGGACCCTAGAAGCTTTCTTT. This gives the protein CASSELGTLEAFF.

The V call is TRBV5-1, the J call TRBJ2-7, with 9 nucleotides matching TRBD1. Trimming cost V 3 bases and J 5 bases; bases outside gene matches: 6. Germline V gene lookup returns CDR1 SGHRS and CDR2 YFSETQ. CDR3 length: 14 amino acids. CDR3 sequence: CASSSGTGQNEQYF. The CDR3 DNA reads as TGCGCCAGCAGCTCCGGGACAGGGCAAAACGAGCAGTACTTC.

The J gene is TRBJ2-5, the V gene TRBV28, with TRBD2 as a possible D gene (5 bases). CDR1 MDHEN and CDR2 SYDVKM come from the germline V gene. With 7 bases removed from V and 5 bases from J, the gap between germline ends came to 17 bases. The CDR3 totals 14 residues. CDR3 DNA sequence: TGTGCCAGCACCTCACTAGATAACATCGAGACCCAGTACTTC. Translated, it gives CASTSLDNIETQYF.

This clone appeared a single time. This rearrangement joins TRBV5-6 to TRBJ2-7, with D maybe TRBD1 (6 bases). Per the germline V gene, CDR1 is SGHDT and CDR2 is YYEEEE. V was shortened by 3 bases and J by 0 bases, with 13 bases between the two germline ends. The length of the CDR3 is 15 residues. DNA for the CDR3: TGTGCCAGCAGCTCCTTGGACAGAGACTCCTACGAGCAGTACTTC. Translation gives CASSSLDRDSYEQYF.